The T cell receptor beta chain described here comes from a study of T cells in Graves' hyperthyroidism and ophthalmopathy. RNA transcripts provided the source from which TCR beta CDR3 regions were amplified. The HTBI primer set was used in a first-round RT-PCR of the TCR CDR3. MiXCR, run by TCRdb on the multiplex PCR reads, gives a single entry per CDR3 protein. The sample shows more than 300,000 distinct CDR3 sequences, 14% of them seen only once. Stable hyperthyroidism: no ophthalmopathy progression over 18 months of follow-up. Each patient was aged 18 to 65 and had newly diagnosed hyperthyroidism of under 2 months' duration. Diagnosis rested on symptoms, serum thyroxine and TRAb, thyroid ultrasound, and orbital computed tomography. Whole-study results and caveats: Most thyroid clonotypes that were expanded above 0.001 also turned up in blood.

Per the germline V gene, CDR1 is MDHEN and CDR2 is SYDVKM. The J segment lost 0 bases and the V segment lost 3 bases, leaving 7 bases of the junction unmatched. The CDR3 runs to 17 residues. Turning to this clonotype: Antigen: not known.

Input material: blood. The chain combines TRBV28 with TRBJ2-2; 7 nucleotides match TRBD1. The origin of this receptor is a woman aged 30 to 39 with Graves' hyperthyroidism. The CDR3 is CASSLPRGGANTGELFF. The CDR3 DNA reads TGTGCCAGCAGTTTGCCGAGAGGGGGCGCGAACACCGGGGAGCTGTTTTTT.